Detailed here is one T cell receptor (beta chain). The data originate from a study of blood T cell repertoires in COVID-19. Background on the study: The origin of the acute and convalescent COVID-19 samples was the United States, Italy and Spain. Sample material is recorded as cDNA or gDNA derived from T cells, B-cell-depleted T cells, or PBMCs.

In the study's own analysis: The assay estimated nucleated cells by amplifying reference gene primers. Assay: immunoSEQ multiplex PCR; the TCRdb copy retains only in-frame clones and omits some. The V and J calls and the clone size are those of that table, but D and trimming were determined from the DNA. Of 50,000 or so clones in the sample, 82% were seen once. The CDR3 length is 16 residues. In germline, CDR1 is SQVTM, CDR2 ANQGSEA. V gave up 8 bases and J gave up 3 bases; unmatched junction bases: 17. It was during active infection that Seattle patients were enrolled and then longitudinally followed.

The TCR sequence derives from an elderly man with COVID-19, enrolled during active disease. Sequenced sample: peripheral blood. The J gene is TRBJ2-3, the V gene TRBV29-1, with TRBD2 matching 7 bases. DNA for the CDR3: TGCAGCACCAAGGAACCGCAGGTCGGGGGGACAGATACGCAGTATTTT. The encoded protein is CSTKEPQVGGTDTQYF.